This TCR beta chain appears in the sequencing data of a study of cytomegalovirus exposure and HLA in healthy donors. Overall study findings and caveats: Prediction of most subjects' HLA-A and HLA-B alleles by TCR beta sequences was reportedly accurate. Previously analyzed data showed that most TCR beta V segments were productive at a frequency of about 87% or about 30%. CMV serostatus stood as the only immune exposure information on hand.

PCR used 60 Vbeta primers and 13 Jbeta primers. TCRdb's copy holds only in-frame clones and misses some; the assay was immunoSEQ multiplex PCR. The sample lists some 180,000 clones, around 80% occurring once. CDR3 length equals 16 residues. Trimming took 5 bases from V and 0 from J; bases not matched to a gene: 9. Looked up from germline, CDR1 is SGHNT and CDR2 is YENEEA. Concerning this clone itself: Its antigen is still unknown.

The source material was PBMCs. The chain uses TRBV11-3 and TRBJ1-1; 7 bases align to TRBD1. This receptor was taken from a woman aged 18 to 35 in good health and CMV-seronegative. Here the CDR3 DNA reads TGTGCCAGCAGCCCCAGGGGGTTCACCATGAACACTGAAGCTTTCTTT. This gives the protein CASSPRGFTMNTEAFF.